The sample holds many counts of the clone carrying this T cell receptor beta chain. The sample originates from a study of identical twins. The CDR3 consists of 14 residues. Trimming pared 2 bases from V and 5 bases from J, leaving 14 bases between. In germline, CDR1 is SGHRS, CDR2 YFSETQ. MiXCR was run by TCRdb on the 5' RACE reads, yielding one entry per CDR3 protein. The sample includes 200,000 to 300,000 distinct CDR3 sequences, around 7% of them seen just once. The same data also contributed to another study, on yellow fever vaccine responses in identical twins.

Source material: memory (CD45RO+) T cells sorted from blood. This clonotype originated in a woman between 18 and 29 years old in good health. The chain has TRBV5-1 and TRBJ2-7; D may be TRBD1 (5 bases). Here the CDR3 DNA reads TGCGCCAGCAGCTTCTGGGGCCAAACCGACGAGCAGTACTTC. Its protein product is CASSFWGQTDEQYF.